This T cell receptor beta chain was retrieved from a study of blood T cell repertoires in COVID-19. Whole-study context: The United States, Italy and Spain supplied acute and convalescent COVID-19 samples. PBMCs, B-cell-depleted T cells, or T cells were the source of the cDNA or gDNA that made up the material.

The V gene's germline CDR1 is SGHVS and CDR2 FQNEAQ. V lost 4 bases and J lost 6, with 12 bases in between. The CDR3 sequence is 13 residues long. Per the study methods: By means of reference gene primer amplification, nucleated cell counts were estimated. Repertoires were generated with immunoSEQ multiplex PCR, while TCRdb's copy carries only in-frame clones and drops some. That table furnishes V, J and clone size, whereas the DNA furnished D and trimming. The sample holds roughly 280,000 clones; roughly nine tenths are singletons and the top ten take more than 1.5%. Participant ages covered about 18 to 95 years across approximately 25 US areas.

Sequenced sample: PBMCs or T cells enriched from blood (not recorded which). This chain joins TRBV7-8 and TRBJ1-2, with TRBD1 as a possible D gene (6 bases). The receptor was derived from a woman aged 55-70 years who had recovered from COVID-19. The CDR3 DNA reads as TGTGCCAGCAGCTCCACAGGGAGTAATGGCTACACCTTC. Amino acids: CASSSTGSNGYTF.